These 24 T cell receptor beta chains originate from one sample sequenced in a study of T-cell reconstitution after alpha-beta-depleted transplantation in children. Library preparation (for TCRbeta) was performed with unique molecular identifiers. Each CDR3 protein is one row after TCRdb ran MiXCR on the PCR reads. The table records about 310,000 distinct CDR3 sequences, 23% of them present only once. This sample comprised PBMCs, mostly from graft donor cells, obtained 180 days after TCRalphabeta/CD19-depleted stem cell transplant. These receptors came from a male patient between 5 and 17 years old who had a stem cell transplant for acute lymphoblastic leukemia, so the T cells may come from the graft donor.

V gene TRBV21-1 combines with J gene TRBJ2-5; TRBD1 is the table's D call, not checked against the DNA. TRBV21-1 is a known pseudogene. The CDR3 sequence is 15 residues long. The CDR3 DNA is TGTGCCAGCACCCCACAGGGACAGGGAGGAGAGACCCAGTACTTC. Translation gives CASTPQGQGGETQYF.

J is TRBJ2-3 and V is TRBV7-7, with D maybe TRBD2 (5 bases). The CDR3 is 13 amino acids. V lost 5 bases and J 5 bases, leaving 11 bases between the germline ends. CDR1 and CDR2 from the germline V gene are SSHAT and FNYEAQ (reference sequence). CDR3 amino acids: CASSGGLGDTQYF. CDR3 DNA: TGTGCCAGCAGCGGAGGACTCGGAGATACGCAGTATTTT.

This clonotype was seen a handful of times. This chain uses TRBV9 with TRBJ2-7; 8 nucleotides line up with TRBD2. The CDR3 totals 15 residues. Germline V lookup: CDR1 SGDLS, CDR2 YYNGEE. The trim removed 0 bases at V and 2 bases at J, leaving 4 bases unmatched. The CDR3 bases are TGTGCCAGCAGCGTAGCCGGTAGCGGGGCCTACGAGCAGTACTTC. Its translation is CASSVAGSGAYEQYF.

Here the CDR3 reads CASSSPGRSPTGELFF. The CDR3 DNA sequence: TGTGCCAGCAGTTCCCCGGGACGGAGTCCTACCGGGGAGCTGTTTTTT. The rearrangement links TRBV6-5 to TRBJ2-2; D tentatively fits TRBD1 or TRBD2 (5 bases each). This CDR3 has 16 amino acids. Per germline, CDR1 MNHEY and CDR2 SVGAGI. V was shortened by 4 bases and J by 5 bases, with 17 bases between the two germline ends.

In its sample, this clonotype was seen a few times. The chain's CDR3 is CASSLVPGLAKNIQYF. CDR3 sequence (DNA): TGTGCCAGCAGCTTAGTGCCGGGGTTAGCCAAAAACATTCAGTACTTC. The chain carries TRBV7-6 and TRBJ2-4, with a tentative D call TRBD2 (5 bases). This CDR3 region has 16 residues. The ends were cut back, 1 base at V and 0 bases at J, with 10 bases in the middle. Germline values: CDR1 SGHVS, CDR2 FNYEAQ.

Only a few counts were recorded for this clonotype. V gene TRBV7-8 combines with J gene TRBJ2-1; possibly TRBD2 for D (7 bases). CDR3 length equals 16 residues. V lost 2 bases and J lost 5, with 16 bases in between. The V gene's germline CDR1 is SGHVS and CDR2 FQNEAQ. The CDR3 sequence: CASSLLGGAGNNEQFF. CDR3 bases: TGTGCCAGCAGCTTATTGGGGGGGGCGGGGAACAATGAGCAGTTCTTC.

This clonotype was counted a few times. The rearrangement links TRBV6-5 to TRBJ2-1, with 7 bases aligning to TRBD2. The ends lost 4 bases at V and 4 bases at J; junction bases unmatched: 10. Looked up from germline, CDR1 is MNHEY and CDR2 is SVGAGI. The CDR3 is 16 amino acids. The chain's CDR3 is CASSFPSSGGYNEQFF. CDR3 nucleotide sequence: TGTGCCAGCAGTTTCCCTTCTAGCGGAGGGTACAATGAGCAGTTCTTC.

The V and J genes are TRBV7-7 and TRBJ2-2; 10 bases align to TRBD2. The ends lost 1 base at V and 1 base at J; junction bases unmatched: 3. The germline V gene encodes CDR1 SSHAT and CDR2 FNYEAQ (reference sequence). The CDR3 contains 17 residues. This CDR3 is CASSLVTSGVNTGELFF. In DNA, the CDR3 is TGTGCCAGCAGCTTAGTCACTAGCGGGGTGAACACCGGGGAGCTGTTTTTT.

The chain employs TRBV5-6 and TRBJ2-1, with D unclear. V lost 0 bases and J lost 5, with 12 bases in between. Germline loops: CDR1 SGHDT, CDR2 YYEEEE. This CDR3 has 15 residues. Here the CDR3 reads CASSLVYPSDNEQFF. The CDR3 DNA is TGTGCCAGCAGCTTGGTCTACCCCAGTGACAATGAGCAGTTCTTC.

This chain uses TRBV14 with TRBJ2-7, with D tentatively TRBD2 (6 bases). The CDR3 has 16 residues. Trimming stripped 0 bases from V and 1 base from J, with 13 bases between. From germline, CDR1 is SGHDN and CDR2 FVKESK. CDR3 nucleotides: TGTGCCAGCAGCCAAGATCCCCAGGGAGGATCCTACGAGCAGTACTTC. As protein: CASSQDPQGGSYEQYF.

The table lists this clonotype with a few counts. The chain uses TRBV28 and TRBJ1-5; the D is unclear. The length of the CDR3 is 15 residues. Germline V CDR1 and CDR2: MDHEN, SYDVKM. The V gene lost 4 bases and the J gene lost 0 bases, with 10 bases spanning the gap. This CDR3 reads CASSWRQYSNQPQHF. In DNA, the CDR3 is TGTGCCAGCAGTTGGCGCCAGTATAGCAATCAGCCCCAGCATTTT. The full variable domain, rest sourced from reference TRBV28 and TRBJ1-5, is DVKVTQSSRYLVKRTGEKVFLECVQDMDHENMFWYRQDPGLGLRLIYFSYDVKMKEKGDIPEGYSVSREKKERFSLILESASTNQTSMYLCASSWRQYSNQPQHFGDGTRLSIL.

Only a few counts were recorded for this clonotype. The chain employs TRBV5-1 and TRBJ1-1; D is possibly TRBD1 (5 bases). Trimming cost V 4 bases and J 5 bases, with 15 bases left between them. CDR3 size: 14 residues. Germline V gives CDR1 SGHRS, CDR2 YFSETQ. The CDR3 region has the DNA TGCGCCAGCAGCCCGCCAGGGAGAGGAACTGAAGCTTTCTTT. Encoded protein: CASSPPGRGTEAFF.

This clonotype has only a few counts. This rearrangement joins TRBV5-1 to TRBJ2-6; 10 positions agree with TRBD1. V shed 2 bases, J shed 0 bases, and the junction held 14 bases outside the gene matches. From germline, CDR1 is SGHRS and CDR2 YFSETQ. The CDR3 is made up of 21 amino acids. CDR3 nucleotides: TGCGCCAGCAGCTTCGAAGACAGGGGGCGACCGAATCCCTCTGGGGCCAACGTCCTGACTTTC. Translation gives CASSFEDRGRPNPSGANVLTF.

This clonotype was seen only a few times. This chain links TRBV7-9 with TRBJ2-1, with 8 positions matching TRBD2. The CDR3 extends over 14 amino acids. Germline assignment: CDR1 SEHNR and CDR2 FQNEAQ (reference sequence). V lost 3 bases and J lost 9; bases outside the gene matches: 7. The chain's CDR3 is CASSFPGLAFEQFF. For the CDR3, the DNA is TGTGCCAGCAGCTTCCCCGGACTAGCTTTTGAGCAGTTCTTC.

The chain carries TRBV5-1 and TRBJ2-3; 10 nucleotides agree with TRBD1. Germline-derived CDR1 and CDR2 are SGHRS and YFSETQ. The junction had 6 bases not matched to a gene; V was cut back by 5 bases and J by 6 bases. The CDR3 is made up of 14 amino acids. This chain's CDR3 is CASSYGTGEDTQYF. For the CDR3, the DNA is TGCGCCAGCAGTTACGGGACAGGGGAGGATACGCAGTATTTT.

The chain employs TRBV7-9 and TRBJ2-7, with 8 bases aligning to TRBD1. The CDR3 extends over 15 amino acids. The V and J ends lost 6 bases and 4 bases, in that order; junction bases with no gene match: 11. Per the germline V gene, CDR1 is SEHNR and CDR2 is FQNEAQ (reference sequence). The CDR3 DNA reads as TGTGCCAGCAGTACAACCTGGACAGGGCCTTACGAGCAGTACTTC. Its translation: CASSTTWTGPYEQYF.

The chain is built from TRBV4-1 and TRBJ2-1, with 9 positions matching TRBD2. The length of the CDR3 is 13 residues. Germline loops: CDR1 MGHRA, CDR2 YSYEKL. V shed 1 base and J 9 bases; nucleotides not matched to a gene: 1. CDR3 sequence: CASSQVLAGEQFF. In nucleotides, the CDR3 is TGCGCCAGCAGCCAAGTACTAGCGGGTGAGCAGTTCTTC.

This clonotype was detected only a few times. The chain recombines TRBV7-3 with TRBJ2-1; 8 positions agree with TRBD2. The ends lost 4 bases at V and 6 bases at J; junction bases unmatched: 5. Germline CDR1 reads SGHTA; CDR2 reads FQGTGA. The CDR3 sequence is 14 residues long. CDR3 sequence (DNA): TGTGCCAGCAGCTGGTCCGGGACTAGCAATGAGCAGTTCTTC. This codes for CASSWSGTSNEQFF. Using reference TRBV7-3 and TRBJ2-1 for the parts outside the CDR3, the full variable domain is GAGVSQTPSNKVTEKGKYVELRCDPISGHTALYWYRQSLGQGPEFLIYFQGTGAADDSGLPNDRFFAVRPEGSVSTLKIQRTERGDSAVYLCASSWSGTSNEQFFGPGTRLTVL.

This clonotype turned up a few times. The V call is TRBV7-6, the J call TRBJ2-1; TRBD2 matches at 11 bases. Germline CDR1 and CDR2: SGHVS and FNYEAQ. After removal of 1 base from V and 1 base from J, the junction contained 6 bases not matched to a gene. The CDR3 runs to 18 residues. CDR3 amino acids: CASSLVLAGGISYNEQFF. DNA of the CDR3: TGTGCCAGCAGCTTAGTCCTAGCGGGAGGAATTTCCTACAATGAGCAGTTCTTC.

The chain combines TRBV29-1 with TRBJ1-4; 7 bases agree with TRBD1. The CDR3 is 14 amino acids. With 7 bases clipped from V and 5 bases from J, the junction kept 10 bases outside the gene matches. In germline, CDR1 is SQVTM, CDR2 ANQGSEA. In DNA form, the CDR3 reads TGCAGCGCCACCCAGCCCAGGGGGAATGAAAAACTGTTTTTT. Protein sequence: CSATQPRGNEKLFF.

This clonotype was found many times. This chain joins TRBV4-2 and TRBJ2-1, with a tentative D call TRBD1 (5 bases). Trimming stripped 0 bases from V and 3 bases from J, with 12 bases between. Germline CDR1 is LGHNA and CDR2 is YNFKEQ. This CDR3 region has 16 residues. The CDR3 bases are TGTGCCAGCAGCCAAGAATCCCAGGGTAGCTACAATGAGCAGTTCTTC. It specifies CASSQESQGSYNEQFF.

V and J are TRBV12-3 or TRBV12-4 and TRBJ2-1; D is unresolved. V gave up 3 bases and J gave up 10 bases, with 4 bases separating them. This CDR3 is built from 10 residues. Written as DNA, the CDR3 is TGTGCCAGCAGTTTCGGGGAGCAGTTCTTC. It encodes CASSFGEQFF.

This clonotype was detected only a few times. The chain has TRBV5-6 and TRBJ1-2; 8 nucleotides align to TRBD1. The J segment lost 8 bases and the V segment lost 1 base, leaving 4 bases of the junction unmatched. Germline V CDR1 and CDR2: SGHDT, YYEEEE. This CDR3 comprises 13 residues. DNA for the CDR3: TGTGCCAGCAGCTTGATGGACAGGGACGGCTACACCTTC. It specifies CASSLMDRDGYTF.

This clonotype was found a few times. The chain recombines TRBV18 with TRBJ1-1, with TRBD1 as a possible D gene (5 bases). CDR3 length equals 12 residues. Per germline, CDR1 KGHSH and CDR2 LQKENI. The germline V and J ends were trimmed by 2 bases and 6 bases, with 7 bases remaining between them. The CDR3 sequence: CASSPMGPEAFF. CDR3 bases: TGTGCCAGCTCACCAATGGGACCTGAAGCTTTCTTT.